These 10 T cell receptor beta chains were sequenced from one sample in a study of neoadjuvant anti-PD-1 for oral cavity cancer. Regarding time point: after neoadjuvant nivolumab, at surgical resection. TCRdb's copy holds only in-frame clones and misses some; the assay was immunoSEQ multiplex PCR. The sample lists more than 30,000 clones; 38% were seen once. Sequences were derived from tumor tissue, sampled after nivolumab (anti-PD-1) treatment. Receptors originate from a person aged 35-79 years with oral cavity squamous cell carcinoma.

This clone was counted only a few times. This rearrangement joins TRBV9 to TRBJ2-2; D gene uncertain. Trimming cost V 0 bases and J 5 bases, with 14 bases left between them. The length of the CDR3 is 16 residues. In germline, CDR1 is SGDLS, CDR2 YYNGEE. The CDR3 spells CASSVAAIGKTGELFF. CDR3 DNA sequence: TGTGCCAGCAGCGTAGCCGCTATCGGCAAAACCGGGGAGCTGTTTTTT.

CDR3 DNA sequence: TGTGCCAGCTCTGACAGGGAGTACTCCTACGAGCAGTACTTC. Encoded protein: CASSDREYSYEQYF. The chain has TRBV18 and TRBJ2-7, with 7 positions matching TRBD1. Germline V lookup: CDR1 KGHSH, CDR2 LQKENI. Trimming removed 6 bases from V and 0 bases from J; junction bases left unmatched: 5. This CDR3 spans 14 amino acids.

The rearrangement uses TRBV2 and TRBJ2-1; 14 bases agree with TRBD2. The CDR3 is 14 amino acids. Germline lookup yields CDR1 SNHLY and CDR2 FYNNEI. The trim removed 8 bases at V and 5 bases at J, leaving 2 bases unmatched. The CDR3: CASAGLAGDNEQFF. The CDR3, as DNA: TGTGCCAGCGCGGGACTAGCGGGAGACAATGAGCAGTTCTTC.

The chain has TRBV18 and TRBJ2-7, with D possibly matching TRBD2 (6 bases). This CDR3 has 15 residues. Between the trimmed V and J ends, which lost 8 bases and 9 bases, there was a span of 26 bases. Germline lookup yields CDR1 KGHSH and CDR2 LQKENI. Here the CDR3 DNA reads TGTGCCAGCACGCCGCGGGACGGAAGAGCCGGGGGGCAGTACTTC. Translating gives CASTPRDGRAGGQYF.

The rearrangement links TRBV7-9 to TRBJ2-7, with 14 bases fitting TRBD2. The CDR3 contains 18 residues. The germline V gene has CDR1 SEHNR and CDR2 FQNEAQ (reference sequence). V gave up 0 bases and J gave up 0 bases; unmatched junction bases: 4. In nucleotides, the CDR3 is TGTGCCAGCAGCTTAGCTGGGACTAGCGGGGGCGGCTCCTACGAGCAGTACTTC. This sequence encodes CASSLAGTSGGGSYEQYF.

The CDR3 protein is CASSPGRLSGTDTQYF. CDR3 DNA: TGTGCCAGCAGCCCGGGTCGGCTTTCGGGCACAGATACGCAGTATTTT. This rearrangement joins TRBV11-2 to TRBJ2-3; D not certain. Trimming took off 5 bases at V and 1 base at J, with 16 bases between the two ends. CDR3 length: 16 amino acids. In germline, CDR1 is SGHAT, CDR2 FQNNGV.

This clone was counted only a few times. The genes are TRBV30 and TRBJ2-5; 7 bases match TRBD1. V trimming: 3 bases; J trimming: 1 base; junction bases outside the gene matches: 8. The CDR3 covers 15 residues. The germline gives CDR1 GTSNPN, CDR2 SVGIG (reference sequence). The CDR3 loop reads CAWSVLTGPQETQYF. CDR3 sequence (DNA): TGTGCCTGGAGCGTGTTGACAGGGCCCCAAGAGACCCAGTACTTC.

This clone has more than one count but fewer than ten. The chain has TRBV7-9 and TRBJ2-1; tentatively, D is TRBD1 (5 bases). V shed 2 bases and J shed 6 bases, with 11 bases lying between them. In germline, CDR1 is SEHNR, CDR2 FQNEAQ (reference sequence). The CDR3 extends over 14 amino acids. The CDR3: CASSLTQGSNEQFF. CDR3 DNA sequence: TGTGCCAGCAGCTTAACCCAGGGTTCCAATGAGCAGTTCTTC.

V usage is TRBV15 and J usage is TRBJ1-2; D is perhaps TRBD1 (5 bases). V shed 0 bases and J shed 3 bases, with 11 bases lying between them. The CDR3 is 15 residues long. In germline, CDR1 is LNHNV, CDR2 YYDKDF (reference sequence). The CDR3 here is CATSRDGTTDYGYTF. CDR3 DNA sequence: TGTGCCACCAGCAGAGATGGGACGACAGACTATGGCTACACCTTC.

In its sample, this clone was seen many times. The CDR3 DNA reads TGTGCCTGGAGTGGGGTTTTGGGCTCCTACAATGAGCAGTTCTTC. This encodes CAWSGVLGSYNEQFF. The chain has TRBV30 and TRBJ2-1, with D uncertain. The germline V and J ends were trimmed by 1 base and 0 bases, with 10 bases remaining between them. The CDR3 has 15 residues. Germline CDR1 GTSNPN, CDR2 SVGIG (reference sequence).